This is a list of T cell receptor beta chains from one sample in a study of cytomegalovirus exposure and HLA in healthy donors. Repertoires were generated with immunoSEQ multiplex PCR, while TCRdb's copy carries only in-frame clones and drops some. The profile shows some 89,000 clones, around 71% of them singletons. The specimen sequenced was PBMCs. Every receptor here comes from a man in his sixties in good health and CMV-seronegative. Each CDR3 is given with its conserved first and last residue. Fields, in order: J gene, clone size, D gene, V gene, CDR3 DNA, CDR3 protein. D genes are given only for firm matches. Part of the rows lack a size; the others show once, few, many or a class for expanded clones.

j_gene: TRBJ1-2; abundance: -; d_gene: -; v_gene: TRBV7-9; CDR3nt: TGTGCCAGCAGCCCCGGGACTTTTGGCTACACCTTC; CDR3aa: CASSPGTFGYTF
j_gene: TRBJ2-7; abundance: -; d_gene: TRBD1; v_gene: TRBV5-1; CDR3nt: TGCGCCAGCAGCTTTGAAGACAGGGCCTCCTACGAGCAGTACTTC; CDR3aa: CASSFEDRASYEQYF
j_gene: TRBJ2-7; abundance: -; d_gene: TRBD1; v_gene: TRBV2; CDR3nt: TGTGCCAGCAGTGAAGCTTACAGGGGTTTAAGCGAGCAGTACTTC; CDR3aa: CASSEAYRGLSEQYF
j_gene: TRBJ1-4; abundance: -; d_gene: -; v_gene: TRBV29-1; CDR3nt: TGCAGCGTGAGGGCCTCGGGGGGAGAAAAACTGTTTTTT; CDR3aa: CSVRASGGEKLFF
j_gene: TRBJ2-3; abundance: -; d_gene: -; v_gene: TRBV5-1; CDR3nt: TGCGCCAGCAGCCCCATAGGATCAGCGGATTGGGATACGCAGTATTTT; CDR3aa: CASSPIGSADWDTQYF
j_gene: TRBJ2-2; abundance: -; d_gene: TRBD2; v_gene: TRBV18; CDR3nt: TGTGCCAGCTCACTATTTACTAGCGGGAACACCGGGGAGCTGTTTTTT; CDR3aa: CASSLFTSGNTGELFF
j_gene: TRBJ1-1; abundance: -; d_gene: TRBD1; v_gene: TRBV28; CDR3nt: TGTGCCAGCACTCTCGACAGGGGAATGAACACTGAAGCTTTCTTT; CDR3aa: CASTLDRGMNTEAFF
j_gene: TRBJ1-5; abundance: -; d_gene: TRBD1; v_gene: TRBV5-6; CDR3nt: TGTGCCAGCAGTTCCGGGACAGGGTTGGTTGGCAATCAGCCCCAGCATTTT; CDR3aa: CASSSGTGLVGNQPQHF
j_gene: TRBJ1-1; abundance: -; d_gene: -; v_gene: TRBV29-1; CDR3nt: TGCAGCGTTCATGACACTGAAGCTTTCTTT; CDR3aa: CSVHDTEAFF
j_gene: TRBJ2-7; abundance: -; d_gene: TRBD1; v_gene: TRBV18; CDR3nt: TGTGCCAGCTCACCGAATCCTGGGACAGGGTCTTACGAGCAGTACTTC; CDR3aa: CASSPNPGTGSYEQYF
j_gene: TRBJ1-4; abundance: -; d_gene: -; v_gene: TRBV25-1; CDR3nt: TGTGCCAGCAGTGAATATCGGGAAGGGAATGAAAAACTGTTTTTT; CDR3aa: CASSEYREGNEKLFF
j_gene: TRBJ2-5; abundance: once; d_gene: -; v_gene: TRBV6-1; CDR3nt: TGTGCCAGCAGTGTCCACCTTCTAGCGACCCAAGAGACCCAGTACTTC; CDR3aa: CASSVHLLATQETQYF
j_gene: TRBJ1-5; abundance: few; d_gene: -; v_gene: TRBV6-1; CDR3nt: TGTGCCTGTCGGACATTCTATAGCAATCAGCCCCAGCATTTT; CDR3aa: CACRTFYSNQPQHF
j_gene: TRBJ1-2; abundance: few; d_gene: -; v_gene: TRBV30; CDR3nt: TGTGCCTGGAGAAGGGGTGCTCTCTATGGCTACACCTTC; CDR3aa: CAWRRGALYGYTF
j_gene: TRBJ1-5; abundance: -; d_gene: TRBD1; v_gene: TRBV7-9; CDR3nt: TGTGCCAGCAGGACAGGGGTCAATCAGCCCCAGCATTTT; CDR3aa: CASRTGVNQPQHF
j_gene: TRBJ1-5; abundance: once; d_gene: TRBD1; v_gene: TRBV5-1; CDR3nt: TGCGCCAGCAGCCCGACAGGGACGAGCAATCAGCCCCAGCATTTT; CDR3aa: CASSPTGTSNQPQHF
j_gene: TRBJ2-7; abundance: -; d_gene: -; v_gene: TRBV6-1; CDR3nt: TGTGCCAGCAGTGACGGCCCGGGGAGGCAGTACTTC; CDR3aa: CASSDGPGRQYF
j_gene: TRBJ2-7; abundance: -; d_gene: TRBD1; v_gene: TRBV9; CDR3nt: TGTGCCGGCAGCGCGGACAGGGTTCCCAACGAGCAGTACTTC; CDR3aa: CAGSADRVPNEQYF
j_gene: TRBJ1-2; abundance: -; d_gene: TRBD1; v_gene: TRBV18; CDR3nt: TGTGCCAGCTCACCACCGACCAGGGGGTTGGATGGCTACACCTTC; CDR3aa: CASSPPTRGLDGYTF
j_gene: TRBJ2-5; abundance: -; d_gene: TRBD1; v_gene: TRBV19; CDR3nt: TGTGCCAGTAAGAAGGGACAGGCCAGACTCGAAGAGACCCAGTACTTC; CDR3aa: CASKKGQARLEETQYF
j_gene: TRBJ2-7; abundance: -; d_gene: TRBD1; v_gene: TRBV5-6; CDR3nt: TGTGCCAGCAGCTCACGAGACAGGGGGATTCCCCACGAGCAGTACTTC; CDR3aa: CASSSRDRGIPHEQYF
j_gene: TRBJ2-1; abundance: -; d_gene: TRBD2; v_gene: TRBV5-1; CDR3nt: TGCGCCAGCAGCGTAAGCGGGAGGTCCTACAATGAGCAGTTCTTC; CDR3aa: CASSVSGRSYNEQFF
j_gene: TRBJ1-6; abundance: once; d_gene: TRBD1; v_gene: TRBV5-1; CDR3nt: TGCGCCAGCAGCTCCTCAACAGGGGCCAATTCACCCCTCCACTTT; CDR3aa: CASSSSTGANSPLHF
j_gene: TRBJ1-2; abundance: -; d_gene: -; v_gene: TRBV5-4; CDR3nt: TGTGCCAGCAGCCTGTCCGTCTCTAACTATGGCTACACCTTC; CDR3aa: CASSLSVSNYGYTF
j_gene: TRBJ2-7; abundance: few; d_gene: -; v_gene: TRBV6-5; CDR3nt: TGTGCCAGCAGAGGGGGGGTCCAGGGTCCCGGCGAGCAGTACTTC; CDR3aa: CASRGGVQGPGEQYF
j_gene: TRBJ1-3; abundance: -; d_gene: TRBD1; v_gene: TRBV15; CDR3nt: TGTGCCACCAGCAGAGATGGGACAGCTGGAAACACCATATATTTT; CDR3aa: CATSRDGTAGNTIYF
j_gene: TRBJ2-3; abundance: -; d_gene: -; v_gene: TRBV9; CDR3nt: TGTGCCAGCAGTGGGGGGAGTGCAGATACGCAGTATTTT; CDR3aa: CASSGGSADTQYF
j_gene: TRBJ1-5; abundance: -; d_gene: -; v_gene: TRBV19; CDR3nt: TGTGCCAGTAGTATTCGAGACAGCTCTAGCAATCAGCCCCAGCATTTT; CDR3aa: CASSIRDSSSNQPQHF
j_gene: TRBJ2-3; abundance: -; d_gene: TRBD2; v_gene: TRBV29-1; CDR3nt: TGCAGCGTTGAAGATCGCCTCGCGGGAGGAGATACGCAGTATTTT; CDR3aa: CSVEDRLAGGDTQYF
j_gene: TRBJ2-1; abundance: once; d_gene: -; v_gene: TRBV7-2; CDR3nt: TGTGCCAGCAGCTTAGCGTCGCGTGGTGAGCAGTTCTTC; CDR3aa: CASSLASRGEQFF
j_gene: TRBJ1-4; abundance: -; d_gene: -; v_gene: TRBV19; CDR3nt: TGTGCCAGTAGTCCCCGGACGGGTAGAGGGACTAATGAAAAACTGTTTTTT; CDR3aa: CASSPRTGRGTNEKLFF
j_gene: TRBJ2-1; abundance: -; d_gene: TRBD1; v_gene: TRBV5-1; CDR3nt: TGCGCCAGCAGTCATTATACAGGGGAGTTCTCCTACAATGAGCAGTTCTTC; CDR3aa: CASSHYTGEFSYNEQFF
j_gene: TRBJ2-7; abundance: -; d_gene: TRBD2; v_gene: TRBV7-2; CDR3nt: TGTGCCAGCAGCTTGAGGCTAGCGGGGCCCTACGAGCAGTACTTC; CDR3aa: CASSLRLAGPYEQYF
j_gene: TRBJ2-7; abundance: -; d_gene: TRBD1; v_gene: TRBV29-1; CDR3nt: TGCAGCGTCCCCGCGGGACAGGGCTACGAGCAGTACTTC; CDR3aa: CSVPAGQGYEQYF
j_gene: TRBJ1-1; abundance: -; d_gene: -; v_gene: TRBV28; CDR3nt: TGTGCCAGCAGTACGCAGGGGACTGAAGCTTTCTTT; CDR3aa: CASSTQGTEAFF
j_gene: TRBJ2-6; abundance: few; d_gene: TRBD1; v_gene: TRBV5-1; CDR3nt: TGCGCCAGCAGTCCTGGGACCGGGACAGGGGTTTCTGGGGCCAACGTCCTGACTTTC; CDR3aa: CASSPGTGTGVSGANVLTF
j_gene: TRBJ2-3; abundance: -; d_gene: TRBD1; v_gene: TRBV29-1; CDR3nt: TGCAGCGTCGCTCGGACAGGGGGTAGGGATACGCAGTATTTT; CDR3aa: CSVARTGGRDTQYF
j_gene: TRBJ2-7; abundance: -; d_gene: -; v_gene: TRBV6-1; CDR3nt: TGTGCCAGCAGTGAAAACAGGGTAACCGAGCAGTACTTC; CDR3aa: CASSENRVTEQYF
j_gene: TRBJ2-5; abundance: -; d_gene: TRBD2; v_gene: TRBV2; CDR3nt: TGTGCCACCCAGGGACTAGCGGGAGAGACCCAGTACTTC; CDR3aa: CATQGLAGETQYF
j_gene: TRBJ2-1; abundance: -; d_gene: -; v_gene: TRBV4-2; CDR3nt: TGTGCCAGCAGCCCCCTTGGGGGAGGGACATTCAATGAGCAGTTCTTC; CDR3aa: CASSPLGGGTFNEQFF
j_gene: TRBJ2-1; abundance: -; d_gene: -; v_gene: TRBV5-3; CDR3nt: TGTGCCAGAAGCTTGATCACAGGTGCCTACAATGAGCAGTTCTTC; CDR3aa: CARSLITGAYNEQFF
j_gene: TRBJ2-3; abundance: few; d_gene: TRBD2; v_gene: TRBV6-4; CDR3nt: TGTGCCAGCAGTGCGGGGGGGGCCACAGATACGCAGTATTTT; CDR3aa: CASSAGGATDTQYF
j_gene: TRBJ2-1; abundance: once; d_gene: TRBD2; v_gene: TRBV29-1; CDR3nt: TGCAGCGGCCTTAGCGGGGGCTTTAATGAGCAGTTCTTC; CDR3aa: CSGLSGGFNEQFF
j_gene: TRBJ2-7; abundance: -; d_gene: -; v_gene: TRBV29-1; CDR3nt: TGCAGCGTTGAAGATCAACTTCTTGGCTACGAGCAGTACTTC; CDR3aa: CSVEDQLLGYEQYF
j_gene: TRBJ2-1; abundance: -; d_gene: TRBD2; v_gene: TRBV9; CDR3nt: TGTGCCAGCAGCGTAGGGGGCGGGGGGAACAATGAGCAGTTCTTC; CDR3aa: CASSVGGGGNNEQFF
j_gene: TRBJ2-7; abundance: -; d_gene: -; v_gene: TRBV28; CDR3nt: TGTGCCAGCAGTCCAGGCGGGGGCGCCGCCTACGAGCAGTACTTC; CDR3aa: CASSPGGGAAYEQYF
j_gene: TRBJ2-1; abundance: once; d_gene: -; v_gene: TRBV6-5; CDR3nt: TGTGCCAGCAGTTACTCCGAGAGAGTCGGCTACAATGAGCAGTTCTTC; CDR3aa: CASSYSERVGYNEQFF
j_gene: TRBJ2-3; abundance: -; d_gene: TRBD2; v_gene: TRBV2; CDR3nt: TGTGCCAGCAGTGAACTAGCGGGGGATACGCAGTATTTT; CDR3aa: CASSELAGDTQYF
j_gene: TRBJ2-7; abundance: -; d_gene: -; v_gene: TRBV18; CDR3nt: TGTGCCAGCTCACCTATTCAGCGTCTGGCCCACGAGCAGTACTTC; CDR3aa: CASSPIQRLAHEQYF
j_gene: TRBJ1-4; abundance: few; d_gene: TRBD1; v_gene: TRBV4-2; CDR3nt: TGTGCCAGCAGCCCCGACCCGCGGCAGGGGGTAGAAAAACTGTTTTTT; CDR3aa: CASSPDPRQGVEKLFF
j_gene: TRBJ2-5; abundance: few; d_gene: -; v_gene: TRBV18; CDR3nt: TGTGCCAGCTCGCGAGCCCGGGTAGACGAAGAGACCCAGTACTTC; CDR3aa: CASSRARVDEETQYF
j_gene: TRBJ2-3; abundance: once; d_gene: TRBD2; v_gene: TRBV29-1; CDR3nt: TGCAGCGTTGACCCAGCGGGAGCCGCAGATACGCAGTATTTT; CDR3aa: CSVDPAGAADTQYF
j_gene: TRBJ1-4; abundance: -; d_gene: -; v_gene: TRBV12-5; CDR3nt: TGTGCTAGTGGTTTGGGGAACCTACAGGGTGGCGAAAAACTGTTTTTT; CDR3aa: CASGLGNLQGGEKLFF
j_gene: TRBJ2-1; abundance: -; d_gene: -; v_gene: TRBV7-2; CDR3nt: TGTGCCAGCAGCTTAGTCCGACAGGACTCCTACAATGAGCAGTTCTTC; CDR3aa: CASSLVRQDSYNEQFF
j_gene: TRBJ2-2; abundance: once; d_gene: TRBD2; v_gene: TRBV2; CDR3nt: TGTGCCAGCAGTGAAGGTCGACTAGCGGGAGTACCCACCGGGGAGCTGTTTTTT; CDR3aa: CASSEGRLAGVPTGELFF
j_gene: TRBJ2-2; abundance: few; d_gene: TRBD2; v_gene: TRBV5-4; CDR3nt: TGTGCCAGCAGCTTGGCGGGAGGGCCTATGTCCGGGGAGCTGTTTTTT; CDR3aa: CASSLAGGPMSGELFF
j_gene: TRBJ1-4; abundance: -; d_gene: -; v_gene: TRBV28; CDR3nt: TGTGCCAGCAGGGGAGGGAATGAAAAACTGTTTTTT; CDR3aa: CASRGGNEKLFF
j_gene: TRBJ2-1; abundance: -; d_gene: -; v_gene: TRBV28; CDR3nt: TGTGCCAGCATCCGTGGCGGGATTTACAATATTGAGCAGTTCTTC; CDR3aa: CASIRGGIYNIEQFF
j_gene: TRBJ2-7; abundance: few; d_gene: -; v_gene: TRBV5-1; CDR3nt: TGCGCCAGCAGCTTGGAAGGGAGGACCTACGAGCAGTACTTC; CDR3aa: CASSLEGRTYEQYF
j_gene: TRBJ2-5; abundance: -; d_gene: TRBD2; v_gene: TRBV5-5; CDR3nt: TGTGCCAGCAGCTTGGCCGCGGCGGGAGGAGAGACCCAGTACTTC; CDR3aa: CASSLAAAGGETQYF